This section outlines one T cell receptor (beta chain) sequence together with its context. Its antigen is unidentified. Participating donors were healthy, HIV-negative adults free of recent acute infections or vaccinations. Profiling relied on immunoSEQ multiplex PCR, and the TCRdb table lists in-frame clones only, not all of them. The sample includes over 850,000 clones, approximately 80% of them seen just once. This sample is part of a study of shared clonotypes between healthy human individuals. Germline CDR1 is SQVTM and CDR2 is ANQGSEA. The CDR3 spans 12 residues. V shed 6 bases and J 3 bases; nucleotides not matched to a gene: 1. The study, taken as a whole, reports: What rarefaction showed was incomplete sorted-subset sequencing despite large depth.

The rearrangement joins TRBV29-1 to TRBJ2-5, with 10 bases aligning to TRBD1. The sequence was obtained from a man aged 18 to 35 in good health. Some clones in this sample may be carry-over from other donors' samples. Sequencing was performed on memory CD4+ T cells from PBMCs. Subset noted: CD45RA-negative fraction. As DNA, the CDR3 is TGCAGCGTGGGGACAGGGGAAGAGACCCAGTACTTC. Translation gives CSVGTGEETQYF.